This T cell receptor (beta chain) is drawn from a study of beta chain features in type 1 diabetes. This clone was seen more than once but under ten times. Sorted populations all exceeded 95% purity. The V and J ends lost 7 bases and 1 base, in that order; junction bases with no gene match: 7. This CDR3 region has 15 residues. Germline lookup yields CDR1 LGHNA and CDR2 YSLEER. Investigators reverse transcribed all isolated RNA, so they sequenced expressed TCRB transcripts. Sequencing used immunoSEQ multiplex PCR; TCRdb keeps in-frame clones, though not all of them. Of hundreds of thousands of clones listed, over 10% were seen once; the top ten hold 0.017%.

Sequences were obtained from naive CD4+ T cells from blood. The source of this sequence is a man between 18 and 35 years old in good health. The chain employs TRBV4-3 and TRBJ2-1, with 7 bases aligning to TRBD2. CDR3 DNA sequence: TGCGCCAGCAAAACTAGCGCCGCGTCCTACAATGAGCAGTTCTTC. Translated: CASKTSAASYNEQFF.